This paragraph reports one TCR beta chain. No antigen is known for it. No base quality values were provided; no much bigger clone lies one nucleotide off. Trimming at the junction amounts to 4 bases on V and 5 bases on J, and the germline ends lie 13 bases apart. Based on the germline V gene, the CDR1 and CDR2 sequences are KGHDR and SFDVKD. The CDR3 sequence holds 15 residues, the cysteine and phenylalanine included. This entry keeps only the CDR3 DNA: 45 bases, framed from base 1. The sample belongs to a study of blood T cell repertoires in COVID-19 (dated by TCRdb to 2020 to 2022). For context, the study as a whole: Collaborator samples came from the United States, Italy and Spain and covered acute and convalescent phases of COVID-19. The sample metadata nearly always contained a de-identified subject ID, COVID-19 status, age in years and sex. The repertoires were made available in a free public database intended to serve as a resource for research on the immune response to SARS-CoV-2. The prospective study material was composed of cDNA or gDNA derived from T cells, B-cell-depleted T cells, or PBMCs. The dataset comprised deeply sampled blood TCRbeta repertoires from subjects exposed to, actively infected with, or recovered from COVID-19. Where available, HLA class I and class II types were taken from metadata supplied by the sample provider and were not determined by assay-based typing. Samples came from the ongoing ImmuneRACE study (first 160 participants) plus 1,254 subjects from 6 global collaborators. What the study reported, not specific to this receptor: Clinical and demographic metadata were provided uncurated, with the amount varying by source and participant.

Whole blood was collected in K2EDTA tubes by collaborating institutions according to the institutions' own protocols. For TCRbeta analysis, collaborators shipped samples in one of three forms: frozen whole blood, isolated PBMCs, or DNA extracted from either of those sample types. The immunoSEQ Assay, a bias-controlled multiplex PCR, was used to amplify TCRbeta CDR3 regions from genomic DNA. Under the source paper's analysis protocol: Within the assay, amplification of reference gene primers was used to estimate how many nucleated cells each sample contained. To quantify the absolute abundance of each unique TCRbeta CDR3 rearrangement, sequence reads were collapsed and filtered. For each sample, productive Simpson clonality was calculated by taking the square root of Simpson's diversity index across productive rearrangements. This immuneACCESS table, as held by TCRdb, lists in-frame sequences with V and J called but not all clones. Of the missing ones, under half trace to an unresolved V gene in checked studies; the others have no known cause. The V and J calls and clone size are taken from that table; D and trimming were inferred from the DNA. The sample yields over 50,000 clones; around 85% were counted once. Together, the top ten hold about 14% of the sample.

This clonotype was sampled from a human donor in a cohort sampled during active COVID-19. The sample taken for sequencing was peripheral blood. The chain is encoded by TRBV24-1 joined to TRBJ1-4; there is no confident call for the D gene. The CDR3 reads CATSDTSSPNEKLFF. The nucleotide sequence reads TGTGCCACCAGTGACACTTCGAGTCCCAATGAAAAACTGTTTTTT.